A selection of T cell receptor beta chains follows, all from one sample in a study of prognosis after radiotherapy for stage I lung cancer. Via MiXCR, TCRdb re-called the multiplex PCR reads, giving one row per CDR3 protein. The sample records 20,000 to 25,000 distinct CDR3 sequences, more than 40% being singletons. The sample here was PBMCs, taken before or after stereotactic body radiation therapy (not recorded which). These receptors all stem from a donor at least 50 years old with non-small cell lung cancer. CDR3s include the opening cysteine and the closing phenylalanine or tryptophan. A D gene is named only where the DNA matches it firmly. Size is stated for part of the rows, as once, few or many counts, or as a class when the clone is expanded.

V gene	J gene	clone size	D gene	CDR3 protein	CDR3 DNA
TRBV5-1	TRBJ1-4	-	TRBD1	CASRRGTGDEKLFF	TGCGCCAGCAGGCGGGGGACAGGGGATGAAAAACTGTTTTTT
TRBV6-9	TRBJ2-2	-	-	CVSSTPGSSNTGELFF	TGTGTCAGCAGCACACCGGGCAGCTCGAACACCGGGGAGCTGTTTTTT
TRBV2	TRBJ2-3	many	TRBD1	CASRGGQGATDTQYF	TGTGCCAGCAGGGGGGGACAGGGGGCAACAGATACGCAGTATTTT
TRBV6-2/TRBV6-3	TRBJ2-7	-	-	CASTAMGNEQYF	TGTGCCAGCACTGCTATGGGGAACGAGCAGTACTTC
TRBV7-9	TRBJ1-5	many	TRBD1	CASSQTGAESNQPQHF	TGTGCCAGCAGCCAGACAGGGGCAGAGAGCAATCAGCCCCAGCATTTT
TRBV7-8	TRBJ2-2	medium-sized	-	CASSRLQGTRVSGELFF	TGTGCCAGCAGTCGTTTACAGGGCACCCGGGTGTCCGGGGAGCTGTTTTTT
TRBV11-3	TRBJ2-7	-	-	CASSVRGRTYEHYF	TGTGCCAGCAGCGTCCGGGGCAGGACCTACGAGCATTACTTC
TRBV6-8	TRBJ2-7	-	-	CASTAGTAYEQYF	TGTGCCAGCACTGCCGGGACTGCCTACGAGCAGTACTTC
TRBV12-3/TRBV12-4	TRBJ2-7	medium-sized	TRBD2	CASSPSAGGPSYEQYF	TGTGCCAGCAGCCCATCGGCGGGAGGTCCGTCGTACGAGCAGTACTTC
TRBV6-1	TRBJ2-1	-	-	CASSHNSEHYNEQFF	TGTGCCAGCAGCCACAATAGCGAACACTACAATGAGCAGTTCTTC
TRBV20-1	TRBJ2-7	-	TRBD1	CSATSGTGEGQYF	TGCAGTGCTACCTCCGGGACAGGGGAAGGGCAGTACTTC
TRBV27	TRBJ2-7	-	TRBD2	CASMRAGGTYEQYF	TGTGCCAGCATGAGAGCGGGAGGGACCTACGAGCAGTACTTC
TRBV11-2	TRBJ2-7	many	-	CASSLNMVEGRYEQYF	TGTGCCAGCAGCTTAAATATGGTGGAGGGGCGATACGAGCAGTACTTC
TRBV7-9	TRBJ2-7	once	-	CASSDSYEQYF	TGTGCCAGCAGCGACTCCTACGAGCAGTACTTC
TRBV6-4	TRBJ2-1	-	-	CASRQGPNNEQFF	TGTGCCAGCAGACAAGGGCCAAACAATGAGCAGTTCTTC
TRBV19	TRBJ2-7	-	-	CASSMTIGAYEQYF	TGTGCCAGTAGTATGACTATCGGGGCCTACGAGCAGTACTTC
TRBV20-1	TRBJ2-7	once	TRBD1	CSARKGDRGLREQYF	TGCAGTGCTAGAAAAGGTGACAGGGGGTTGAGGGAGCAGTACTTC
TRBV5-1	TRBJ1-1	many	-	CASSYRSGDTEAFF	TGCGCCAGCAGCTATAGGTCCGGGGACACTGAAGCTTTCTTT
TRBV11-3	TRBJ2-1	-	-	CASSLQSLHQSSDQFF	TGTGCCAGCAGCTTGCAGTCCCTTCACCAATCAAGTGATCAGTTCTTC
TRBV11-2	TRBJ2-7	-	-	CASSLGGERSYEQYF	TGTGCCAGCAGCTTAGGGGGGGAACGTTCCTACGAGCAGTACTTC
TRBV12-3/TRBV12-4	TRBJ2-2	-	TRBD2	CASSFGLARTGELFF	TGTGCCAGCAGTTTTGGACTAGCTCGCACCGGGGAGCTGTTTTTT
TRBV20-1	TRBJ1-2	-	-	CSAMAGKGNYGYTF	TGCAGTGCTATGGCAGGGAAGGGTAACTATGGCTACACCTTC
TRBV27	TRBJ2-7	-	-	CASSKWGLGIGEQYF	TGTGCCAGCTCCAAGTGGGGGTTGGGGATCGGAGAGCAGTACTTC
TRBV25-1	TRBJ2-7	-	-	CASSAPGSSYEQYF	TGTGCCAGCAGTGCGCCAGGTTCCTCCTACGAGCAGTACTTC
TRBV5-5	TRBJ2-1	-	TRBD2	CASGEGNEQFF	TGTGCCAGCGGGGAGGGGAATGAGCAGTTCTTC
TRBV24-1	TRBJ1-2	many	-	CATRSGGGDGYTF	TGTGCCACCCGTTCGGGAGGCGGGGATGGCTACACCTTC
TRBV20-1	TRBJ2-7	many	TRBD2	CSATGLAGSYEQYF	TGCAGTGCTACCGGACTAGCGGGCTCCTACGAGCAGTACTTC
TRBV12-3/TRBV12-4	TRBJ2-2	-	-	CASSFAVSIGELFF	TGTGCCAGTAGTTTCGCGGTTTCTATCGGGGAGCTGTTTTTT
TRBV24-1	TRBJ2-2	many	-	CATSDPTRGTGELFF	TGTGCCACCAGTGATCCCACTCGGGGAACCGGGGAGCTGTTTTTT
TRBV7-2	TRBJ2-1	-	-	CASSYPGASSYNEQFF	TGTGCCAGCAGCTACCCCGGGGCTAGCTCCTACAATGAGCAGTTCTTC
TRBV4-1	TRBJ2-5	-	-	CASIQEKGTQYF	TGCGCCAGCATCCAAGAAAAAGGGACCCAGTACTTC
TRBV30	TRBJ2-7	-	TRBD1	CAWSVLGTGGYEQYF	TGTGCCTGGAGTGTACTTGGGACAGGGGGCTACGAGCAGTACTTC
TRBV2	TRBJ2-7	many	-	CASRSGGREQYF	TGTGCCAGCAGGTCTGGGGGGCGCGAGCAGTACTTC
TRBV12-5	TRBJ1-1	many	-	CASGKEWGTEAFF	TGTGCTAGTGGTAAGGAATGGGGCACTGAAGCTTTCTTT
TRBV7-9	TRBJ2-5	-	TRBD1	CANSLVGTGTGEETQYF	TGTGCCAACAGCTTAGTAGGGACCGGGACAGGGGAAGAGACCCAGTACTTC
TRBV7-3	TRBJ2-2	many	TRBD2	CASSWTSSIPTGELFF	TGTGCCAGCAGCTGGACTAGCAGTATTCCGACCGGGGAGCTGTTTTTT
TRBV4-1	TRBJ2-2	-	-	CASSPSGLRHTGELFF	TGCGCCAGCAGCCCGTCAGGGTTGAGGCACACCGGGGAGCTGTTTTTT
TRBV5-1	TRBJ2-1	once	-	CASSGGKGEVEQFF	TGCGCCAGCAGCGGGGGGAAAGGGGAGGTTGAGCAGTTCTTC
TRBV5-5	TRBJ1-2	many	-	CASSLGGEYGYTF	TGTGCCAGCAGCTTGGGGGGCGAATATGGCTACACCTTC
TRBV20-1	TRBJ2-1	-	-	CSALDRLTYNEQFF	TGCAGTGCTTTAGACAGATTAACCTACAATGAGCAGTTCTTC
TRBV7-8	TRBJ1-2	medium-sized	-	CASSLVSTDSDGYTF	TGTGCCAGCAGCTTAGTTAGTACAGACAGCGATGGCTACACCTTC
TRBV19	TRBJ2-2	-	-	CASRFYRSTWELFF	TGTGCCAGTAGATTCTACAGATCCACCTGGGAGCTGTTTTTT
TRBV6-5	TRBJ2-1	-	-	CASSYNQNPYNEQFF	TGTGCCAGCAGTTACAACCAAAACCCCTACAATGAGCAGTTCTTC
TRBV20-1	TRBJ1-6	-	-	CSAKHGLDSPLHF	TGCAGTGCAAAACATGGTTTGGATTCACCCCTCCACTTT
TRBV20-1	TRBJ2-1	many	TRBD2	CSARGPRGHVAGSYNEQFF	TGCAGTGCTAGAGGCCCGCGAGGTCATGTAGCGGGCTCCTACAATGAACAGTTCTTC
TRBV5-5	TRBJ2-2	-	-	CASSLEPNTGELFF	TGTGCCAGCAGCTTGGAACCCAACACCGGGGAGCTGTTTTTT
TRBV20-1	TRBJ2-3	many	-	CSARPDRYTDTQYF	TGCAGTGCTAGACCGGACAGATACACAGATACGCAGTATTTT
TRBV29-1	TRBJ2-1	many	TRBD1	CSVEGWQGADNEQFF	TGCAGCGTTGAAGGGTGGCAGGGGGCCGACAATGAGCAGTTCTTC
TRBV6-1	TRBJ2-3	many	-	CASRYTVTQYF	TGTGCCAGCAGGTATACTGTTACGCAGTATTTT
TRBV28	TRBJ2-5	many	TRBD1	CASRYRGQGLRETQYF	TGTGCCAGCAGATATAGGGGACAGGGGTTGAGAGAGACCCAGTACTTC
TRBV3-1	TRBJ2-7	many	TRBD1	CASSFGQGRYEQYF	TGTGCCAGCAGCTTCGGACAGGGCCGCTACGAGCAGTACTTC
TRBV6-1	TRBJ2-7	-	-	CASSRDFAYEQYF	TGTGCCAGCTCCAGGGACTTCGCCTACGAGCAGTACTTC